The 27 T cell receptor beta chains reported below all come from one sample, sequenced in a study of CD39 and CD103 CD8 tumor-infiltrating T cells. Clones were read by immunoSEQ multiplex PCR, and TCRdb kept only the in-frame ones, dropping some. The profile shows 1,200 or so clones, about 80% of them singletons. The source material was CD8+ T cells sorted from blood. Subset specified: total memory CD8 T cells (CD45RA-CCR7+/-) from blood or uninvolved lymph node. These receptors were collected from a human donor with head and neck squamous cell carcinoma.

This clone was counted between two and nine times. The genes are TRBV11-2 and TRBJ1-2; D gene unclear. Germline V gene sequence: CDR1 SGHAT, CDR2 FQNNGV. V lost 4 bases to trimming and J lost 9 bases, with 9 bases between them. This CDR3 contains 11 residues. The CDR3 protein is CASSSVGRYTF. The CDR3 nucleotides are TGTGCCAGCAGCTCAGTGGGTCGCTACACCTTC.

Here the CDR3 DNA reads TGTGCCAGCAGTGAAACCGGGACAGGGGGGGATACGCAGTATTTT. The encoded protein is CASSETGTGGDTQYF. The chain recombines TRBV6-1 with TRBJ2-3; 11 positions agree with TRBD1. Trimming at V came to 2 bases and at J to 6 bases, leaving 4 bases not matched to a gene. The CDR3 consists of 15 residues. Germline CDR1 and CDR2: MNHNS and SASEGT.

This clone was picked up one time. This sequence joins TRBV28 and TRBJ2-3; 11 positions agree with TRBD2. Germline assignment: CDR1 MDHEN and CDR2 SYDVKM. The CDR3 contains 15 residues. V dropped 3 bases and J dropped 2; count of bases not matched to a gene: 1. DNA for the CDR3: TGTGCCAGCAGTTTGACTAGCGGGGACACAGATACGCAGTATTTT. Its translation is CASSLTSGDTDTQYF. Filled out from reference TRBV28 and TRBJ2-3, the complete variable domain reads DVKVTQSSRYLVKRTGEKVFLECVQDMDHENMFWYRQDPGLGLRLIYFSYDVKMKEKGDIPEGYSVSREKKERFSLILESASTNQTSMYLCASSLTSGDTDTQYFGPGTRLTVL.

A few counts support this clone. One end of the junction does not line up with germline, which may come from a read error. The CDR3 region has the DNA TGCGCCAGCAGCCAAGCCGCCTACTCAGGGGGCGAGCAGTTCTTC. Amino acid sequence: CASSQAAYSGGEQFF. This chain links TRBV5-4 with TRBJ2-1, with TRBD1 matching over 8 bases. Germline V gene data show CDR1 as SGHNT and CDR2 as YYREEE (reference sequence). The CDR3 is 15 amino acids. The full variable domain, in which reference TRBV5-4 and TRBJ2-1 provide the parts outside the CDR3, is ETGVTQSPTHLIKTRGQQVTLRCSSQSGHNTVSWYQQALGQGPQFIFQYYREEENGRGNFPPRFSGLQFPNYSSELNVNALELDDSALYLCASSQAAYSGGEQFFGPGTRLTVL.

The chain links TRBV9 to TRBJ2-6; TRBD2 is a possible D gene (6 bases). Germline CDR1 reads SGDLS; CDR2 reads YYNGEE. The CDR3 loop spans 15 amino acids. The germline V and J ends were trimmed by 0 bases and 2 bases, with 6 bases remaining between them. The CDR3 DNA follows: TGTGCCAGCAGCGTAGGCGGGGCTGGGGCCAACGTCCTGACTTTC. This gives the protein CASSVGGAGANVLTF.

The chain recombines TRBV11-2 with TRBJ2-7, with a weak D call TRBD1 (6 bases). Germline lookup yields CDR1 SGHAT and CDR2 FQNNGV. The CDR3 spans 15 residues. V shed 5 bases and J shed 1 base, with 15 bases lying between them. CDR3 protein: CASSPRTVSSYEQYF. CDR3 nucleotide sequence: TGTGCCAGCAGCCCTCGGACAGTCTCGTCCTACGAGCAGTACTTC.

This clone was seen once. This chain uses TRBV5-1 with TRBJ2-3; D remains unclear. CDR1 SGHRS and CDR2 YFSETQ come from the germline V gene. The CDR3 has 16 residues. V lost 3 bases and J 0 bases, leaving 14 bases between the germline ends. This CDR3 reads CASSYFRLSSTDTQYF. The DNA of the CDR3 is TGCGCCAGCAGCTATTTTCGGCTATCTAGCACAGATACGCAGTATTTT.

This clone was detected a few times. The chain joins TRBV5-1 to TRBJ2-4; either TRBD1 or TRBD2 may fit D (6 bases each). The CDR3 extends over 15 amino acids. With 6 bases removed from V and 3 bases from J, the gap between germline ends came to 16 bases. Germline V gives CDR1 SGHRS, CDR2 YFSETQ. The CDR3 sequence: CASNWGALVKNIQYF. CDR3 nucleotides: TGCGCCAGCAATTGGGGGGCCCTTGTCAAAAACATTCAGTACTTC.

In this sample, this clone turned up a few times. The chain recombines TRBV7-2 with TRBJ2-5, with 7 bases aligning to TRBD1. Germline CDR1 is SGHTA and CDR2 is FQGNSA. This CDR3 has 18 amino acids. V was pared by 5 bases and J by 1 base, with 16 bases of the junction left unmatched. This CDR3 is CASSLTAVHGTVQETQYF. As DNA, the CDR3 is TGTGCCAGCAGCCTTACCGCGGTCCACGGGACAGTCCAAGAGACCCAGTACTTC.

The chain carries TRBV4-3 and TRBJ1-5; D ambiguous. CDR1 and CDR2 from the germline V gene are LGHNA and YSLEER. Trimming shortened V by 0 bases and J by 6 bases, and 12 bases separated the two germline ends. This CDR3 is 15 amino acids long. CDR3 nucleotides: TGCGCCAGCAGCCAAGACGGGAGCGACGGTCAGCCCCAGCATTTT. As protein: CASSQDGSDGQPQHF.

J is TRBJ2-7 and V is TRBV6-1, with no clear D. CDR3 length equals 15 residues. Trimming removed 1 base at V and 0 bases at J, with 10 bases between. Germline V lookup: CDR1 MNHNS, CDR2 SASEGT. In DNA form, the CDR3 reads TGTGCCAGCAGTGAAGGAGTAAGTCTCTCCTACGAGCAGTACTTC. Translation gives CASSEGVSLSYEQYF.

The J gene is TRBJ2-2, the V gene TRBV4-2; D is ambiguous. V was pared by 5 bases and J by 0 bases, with 10 bases between. CDR1 and CDR2 (germline): LGHNA, YNFKEQ. This CDR3 has 15 residues. The CDR3 DNA is TGTGCCAGCAGCTTCCCTATGGCGAACACCGGGGAGCTGTTTTTT. Protein product: CASSFPMANTGELFF.

The V and J genes are TRBV9 and TRBJ1-2; unclear D gene. Per the germline V gene, CDR1 is SGDLS and CDR2 is YYNGEE. CDR3 length: 16 residues. V lost 0 bases, J lost 5 bases, and 17 bases lay in between. CDR3 nucleotides: TGTGCCAGCAGCGTAGAAGATGTGGGAAACCATTATGGCTACACCTTC. Its translation: CASSVEDVGNHYGYTF.

The chain uses TRBV28 and TRBJ2-5, with 10 bases identical to TRBD2. Germline CDR1 MDHEN, CDR2 SYDVKM. Trimming at V came to 6 bases and at J to 4 bases, leaving 8 bases not matched to a gene. The CDR3 spans 15 residues. The CDR3 nucleotides are TGTGCCAGCAGGGGGGTAGCGGGGGGATTAGAGACCCAGTACTTC. Its translation: CASRGVAGGLETQYF.

This chain links TRBV7-6 with TRBJ2-7; the match to TRBD1 covers 7 bases. V trimming: 2 bases; J trimming: 3 bases; junction bases outside the gene matches: 16. The CDR3 has 18 residues. CDR1 and CDR2 from the germline V gene are SGHVS and FNYEAQ. CDR3 in amino acids: CASSLSQAAGTEGYEQYF. CDR3 bases: TGTGCCAGCAGCTTATCACAAGCGGCCGGGACAGAGGGCTACGAGCAGTACTTC.

This clone was seen more than once but under ten times. This rearrangement joins TRBV7-8 to TRBJ2-7, with D maybe TRBD2 (5 bases). CDR1 is SGHVS and CDR2 is FQNEAQ in the germline V gene. This CDR3 has 12 residues. The ends were cut back, 5 bases at V and 3 bases at J, with 8 bases in the middle. The CDR3, as DNA: TGTGCCAGCAGCCACGCGGGCTACGAGCAGTACTTC. Amino acids: CASSHAGYEQYF.

This chain links TRBV27 with TRBJ1-4; D call uncertain. This CDR3 contains 12 residues. Trimming cost V 4 bases and J 4 bases, with 4 bases left between them. CDR1 and CDR2 (germline): MNHEY, SMNVEV (reference sequence). For the CDR3, the DNA is TGTGCCAGCAGTTATGGTAATGAAAAACTGTTTTTT. It yields the protein CASSYGNEKLFF.

The V and J genes are TRBV4-3 and TRBJ1-1; D is perhaps TRBD1 (5 bases). Germline-derived CDR1 and CDR2 are LGHNA and YSLEER. This CDR3 spans 15 amino acids. The V end lost 0 bases, the J end lost 4 bases, and 12 bases lay between the germline ends. CDR3 loop: CASSQDGGDGTEAFF. The CDR3 DNA follows: TGCGCCAGCAGCCAAGATGGAGGGGATGGCACTGAAGCTTTCTTT.

The chain uses TRBV11-2 and TRBJ2-7, with 8 bases matching TRBD1. CDR3 length: 16 residues. The V and J ends lost 4 bases and 6 bases, in that order; junction bases with no gene match: 14. The germline V gene encodes CDR1 SGHAT and CDR2 FQNNGV. CDR3 DNA sequence: TGTGCCAGCAGCTCGGACTCCGGGACAGGTTGGTTCGAGCAGTACTTC. Residues: CASSSDSGTGWFEQYF.

V and J are TRBV6-5 and TRBJ2-2; D is undetermined. The CDR3 is made up of 14 amino acids. The V and J ends lost 6 bases and 6 bases respectively, with 14 bases between them. Germline values: CDR1 MNHEY, CDR2 SVGAGI. The CDR3 reads CASSPDLGPGELFF. CDR3 nucleotides: TGTGCCAGCAGCCCCGACCTAGGCCCCGGGGAGCTGTTTTTT.

This chain uses TRBV15 with TRBJ2-7, with 8 positions matching TRBD1. This CDR3 spans 14 amino acids. Germline V CDR1 and CDR2: LNHNV, YYDKDF (reference sequence). The ends lost 2 bases at V and 5 bases at J; junction bases unmatched: 5. In nucleotides, the CDR3 is TGTGCCACCAGCAGAAAGGGACAGGCCAACGAGCAGTACTTC. Residues: CATSRKGQANEQYF.

The genes are TRBV4-3 and TRBJ2-6, with a tentative D call TRBD2 (5 bases). CDR1 and CDR2 from the germline V gene are LGHNA and YSLEER. V lost 5 bases, J lost 0 bases, and 8 bases lay in between. The CDR3 consists of 15 residues. CDR3 in DNA: TGCGCCAGCAGCGAGGGTGACTCTGGGGCCAACGTCCTGACTTTC. As protein: CASSEGDSGANVLTF.

By share, this clone ranks as medium-sized. The chain has TRBV7-6 and TRBJ1-5; D ambiguous. The length of the CDR3 is 15 residues. V lost 4 bases to trimming and J lost 0 bases, with 10 bases between them. Germline V CDR1 and CDR2: SGHVS, FNYEAQ. CDR3 sequence reads: CASSSDEYSNQPQHF. CDR3 in DNA: TGTGCCAGCAGCTCGGACGAATATAGCAATCAGCCCCAGCATTTT.

CDR3 sequence: CASSLALGGYEQYF. Written as DNA, the CDR3 is TGTGCCAGCAGCTTAGCGTTGGGGGGCTACGAGCAGTACTTC. The rearrangement uses TRBV7-6 and TRBJ2-7, with a tentative D call TRBD2 (6 bases). Germline lookup yields CDR1 SGHVS and CDR2 FNYEAQ. V was trimmed by 0 bases and J by 3 bases, leaving 9 bases between them. CDR3 length equals 14 residues.

This clone was counted a few times. The gene calls are TRBV28 and TRBJ2-7; TRBD1 or TRBD2 may be the D gene (6 bases each). Trimming took off 3 bases at V and 7 bases at J, with 13 bases between the two ends. The CDR3 totals 13 residues. Germline CDR1 reads MDHEN; CDR2 reads SYDVKM. The chain's CDR3 is CASSLKGEAEQYF. DNA of the CDR3: TGTGCCAGCAGTTTGAAGGGGGAGGCAGAGCAGTACTTC. The full variable domain, with the rest looked up from reference TRBV28 and TRBJ2-7, is DVKVTQSSRYLVKRTGEKVFLECVQDMDHENMFWYRQDPGLGLRLIYFSYDVKMKEKGDIPEGYSVSREKKERFSLILESASTNQTSMYLCASSLKGEAEQYFGPGTRLTVT.

The genes are TRBV28 and TRBJ2-3, with TRBD2 identical over 9 bases. This CDR3 has 16 amino acids. With 4 bases clipped from V and 4 bases from J, the junction kept 9 bases outside the gene matches. The germline gives CDR1 MDHEN, CDR2 SYDVKM. The CDR3 here is CASSYYAGGRADTQYF. In nucleotides, the CDR3 is TGTGCCAGCAGTTATTATGCGGGGGGGCGTGCAGATACGCAGTATTTT.

The V gene is TRBV27, the J gene TRBJ1-2, with D hard to call. Trimming took 5 bases from V and 4 from J, leaving 8 bases between them. Germline values: CDR1 MNHEY, CDR2 SMNVEV (reference sequence). This CDR3 comprises 12 residues. CDR3 bases: TGTGCCAGCAGTCCCGACGGCTATGGCTACACCTTC. Its translation is CASSPDGYGYTF.